This T cell receptor beta chain was recovered during a study of cytomegalovirus exposure and HLA in healthy donors. The study, taken as a whole, reports: The investigators catalogued 164 TCR beta chains as cytomegalovirus-associated. In a later analysis, most CMV-associated TCR beta chains appeared HLA-restricted. A later look showed TCR association rates differing by HLA locus, highest for DRB1 and lowest for HLA-C.

Of note for this clone: Antigen specificity is unknown.

Amplification used 60 Vbeta primers and 13 Jbeta primers. Clones were sequenced by immunoSEQ multiplex PCR, and TCRdb holds only the in-frame ones, with some missing. The sample lists more than 85,000 clones, 75% to 90% seen once, with 2.6% in the top ten. What was sequenced was PBMCs. The receptor comes from a man aged 40-50 years in good health and CMV-seronegative.

Here the CDR3 reads CASSYSTAGQTQYF. The CDR3 region has the DNA TGTGCCAGCAGTTACTCGACAGCGGGACAGACCCAGTACTTC. This chain links TRBV6-6 with TRBJ2-5; 7 bases are a match to TRBD2. The ends lost 0 bases at V and 6 bases at J; junction bases unmatched: 4. Germline CDR1 and CDR2: MNHNY and SVGAGI (reference sequence). CDR3 size: 14 residues.